Below, 32 T cell receptor beta chains from the same sample are listed, as sequenced in a study of T cell responses to AZD1222 COVID-19 vaccine. This table comes from immunoSEQ multiplex PCR, and its TCRdb copy is limited to in-frame clones, with some not included. This sample carries about 150,000 clones, about nine tenths of them seen once, and the ten largest clones take 4.5% to 6.5%. The sequences come from peripheral blood, collected on day 0 of AZD1222 vaccination. These receptors originate from an adult in good health.

This rearrangement joins TRBV27 to TRBJ1-2; D is possibly TRBD1 (5 bases). V lost 5 bases and J lost 8, with 18 bases in between. The CDR3 length is 14 residues. CDR1 MNHEY and CDR2 SMNVEV come from the germline V gene (reference sequence). The CDR3 loop reads CASSVAWGVDGYTF. CDR3 nucleotide sequence: TGTGCCAGCAGTGTGGCGTGGGGGGTTGACGGCTACACCTTC.

The chain is built from TRBV11-2 and TRBJ2-3, with 11 bases matching TRBD2. The trim removed 5 bases at V and 5 bases at J, leaving 6 bases unmatched. This CDR3 region has 15 residues. Germline V gene sequence: CDR1 SGHAT, CDR2 FQNNGV. CDR3 in DNA: TGTGCCAGCAGCCTTCTAGCGGGAGGTGTAGATACGCAGTATTTT. Protein product: CASSLLAGGVDTQYF.

This chain joins TRBV11-2 and TRBJ2-7; the match to TRBD1 covers 8 bases. The V and J ends lost 5 bases and 7 bases, in that order; junction bases with no gene match: 16. The germline V gene encodes CDR1 SGHAT and CDR2 FQNNGV. This CDR3 is 16 amino acids long. CDR3 region: CASSPSRSGGDQEQYF. CDR3 coding DNA: TGTGCCAGCAGCCCTAGCCGGTCAGGGGGCGATCAGGAGCAGTACTTC.

This sequence joins TRBV6-5 and TRBJ1-2, with TRBD1 identical over 8 bases. J was trimmed by 6 bases and V by 8 bases; bases with no gene match: 14. The CDR3 runs 15 residues. Germline-derived CDR1 and CDR2 are MNHEY and SVGAGI. Here the CDR3 reads CASGSPRGPSDGYTF. CDR3 DNA sequence: TGTGCCAGCGGATCGCCCAGGGGGCCTTCAGATGGCTACACCTTC.

The V and J genes are TRBV6-5 and TRBJ1-1; D is perhaps TRBD1 (6 bases). Trimming left V 5 bases short and J 7 bases short, with 20 bases between. Germline V gene lookup returns CDR1 MNHEY and CDR2 SVGAGI. This CDR3 has 15 amino acids. The CDR3 sequence: CASSKRRGNGGEAFF. The CDR3 DNA follows: TGTGCCAGCAGTAAAAGAAGGGGGAACGGGGGTGAAGCTTTCTTT.

The chain combines TRBV4-1 with TRBJ2-2; 11 positions match TRBD1. The CDR3 sequence is 16 residues long. The V gene end was trimmed by 4 bases and the J gene end by 4 bases; junction bases not matched to a gene: 5. CDR1 and CDR2 (germline): MGHRA, YSYEKL. CDR3 in DNA: TGCGCCAGCAGCCGCCGGACAGGGGGCATCACCGGGGAGCTGTTTTTT. It translates to CASSRRTGGITGELFF.

V usage is TRBV6-6 and J usage is TRBJ2-1, with 7 bases aligning to TRBD2. This CDR3 contains 13 residues. CDR1 is MNHNY, CDR2 SVGAGI, per germline (reference sequence). The V gene end was trimmed by 7 bases and the J gene end by 9 bases; junction bases not matched to a gene: 9. DNA for the CDR3: TGTGCCAGCACCCTAGCGGTGGGCAGTGAGCAGTTCTTC. Encoded protein: CASTLAVGSEQFF.

A few counts support this clone. CDR3 protein: CASSLPSSSYEQYF. The CDR3 DNA sequence: TGCGCCAGCAGCCTACCTAGCAGTAGCTACGAGCAGTACTTC. V is TRBV5-1 and J is TRBJ2-7; D is perhaps TRBD2 (5 bases). The germline V and J ends were trimmed by 4 bases and 3 bases, with 14 bases remaining between them. The CDR3 is made up of 14 amino acids. Germline V gene sequence: CDR1 SGHRS, CDR2 YFSETQ.

The V and J genes are TRBV5-1 and TRBJ2-2, with 7 bases aligning to TRBD2. J lost 6 bases, V lost 4 bases, and 3 bases had no gene match. Germline CDR1 reads SGHRS; CDR2 reads YFSETQ. This CDR3 comprises 13 residues. Here the CDR3 reads CASSPTSAGELFF. CDR3 DNA sequence: TGCGCCAGCAGCCCTACTAGCGCCGGGGAGCTGTTTTTT. The full variable domain, its missing parts supplied by reference TRBV5-1 and TRBJ2-2, is KAGVTQTPRYLIKTRGQQVTLSCSPISGHRSVSWYQQTPGQGLQFLFEYFSETQRNKGNFPGRFSGRQFSNSRSEMNVSTLELGDSALYLCASSPTSAGELFFGEGSRLTVL.

The V call is TRBV7-3, the J call TRBJ2-6, with D unresolved. The germline gives CDR1 SGHTA, CDR2 FQGTGA. The CDR3 spans 13 residues. Trimming pared 1 base from V and 7 bases from J, leaving 5 bases between. CDR3 amino acids: CASSLRGANVLTF. CDR3 coding DNA: TGTGCCAGCAGCTTAAGGGGTGCCAACGTCCTGACTTTC.

In DNA form, the CDR3 reads TGTGCCAGCAGATCTCCGGGACTAACCTACAATGAGCAGTTCTTC. It is translated as CASRSPGLTYNEQFF. This chain joins TRBV6-5 and TRBJ2-1, with 7 positions matching TRBD2. V lost 6 bases to trimming and J lost 2 bases; unmatched junction nucleotides: 7. This CDR3 has 15 amino acids. Germline V gene lookup returns CDR1 MNHEY and CDR2 SVGAGI.

The gene calls are TRBV9 and TRBJ1-1, with a weak D call TRBD1 (6 bases). The CDR3 is 13 amino acids. Germline V gene lookup returns CDR1 SGDLS and CDR2 YYNGEE. Trimming pared 3 bases from V and 7 bases from J, leaving 13 bases between. CDR3 sequence reads: CASSAGTSNEAFF. As DNA, the CDR3 is TGTGCCAGCAGCGCTGGGACAAGTAATGAAGCTTTCTTT.

This chain connects TRBV5-6 to TRBJ1-5; D is undetermined. CDR3 length equals 14 residues. Germline V gene sequence: CDR1 SGHDT, CDR2 YYEEEE. The germline V and J ends were trimmed by 3 bases and 1 base, with 8 bases remaining between them. The CDR3 sequence is CASSSRRSNQPQHF. CDR3 sequence (DNA): TGTGCCAGCAGCTCCCGCCGAAGCAATCAGCCCCAGCATTTT.

CDR3 amino acids: CASSPAGGTNNQPQHF. CDR3 nucleotide sequence: TGTGCCAGCTCACCGGCAGGGGGCACGAACAATCAGCCCCAGCATTTT. This chain connects TRBV18 to TRBJ1-5, with 8 bases that match TRBD1. The CDR3 totals 16 residues. The J segment lost 3 bases and the V segment lost 3 bases, leaving 7 bases of the junction unmatched. Germline V CDR1 and CDR2: KGHSH, LQKENI.

The chain is built from TRBV2 and TRBJ2-5; TRBD1 agrees at 9 bases. Trimming cost V 7 bases and J 4 bases; bases outside gene matches: 10. The CDR3 contains 15 residues. Germline-derived CDR1 and CDR2 are SNHLY and FYNNEI. The CDR3 is CASTAGQGSRETQYF. In nucleotides, the CDR3 is TGTGCCAGCACCGCGGGACAGGGATCGAGAGAGACCCAGTACTTC.

This clone was observed a single time. The chain joins TRBV28 to TRBJ2-4; 7 bases are shared with TRBD2. This CDR3 spans 14 amino acids. The germline V gene encodes CDR1 MDHEN and CDR2 SYDVKM. V lost 2 bases, J lost 7 bases, and 5 bases stayed unmatched. The CDR3 coding sequence is TGTGCCAGCAGTTTAGGGCAGGGAGGGAACATTCAGTACTTC. It translates to CASSLGQGGNIQYF.

The J gene is TRBJ1-5, the V gene TRBV7-8; the match to TRBD1 covers 7 bases. After removal of 2 bases from V and 5 bases from J, the junction contained 6 bases not matched to a gene. CDR3 length equals 15 residues. Germline CDR1 and CDR2: SGHVS and FQNEAQ. The CDR3: CASSLRRTGDQPQHF. The CDR3 DNA reads TGTGCCAGCAGCTTACGGAGAACAGGGGATCAGCCCCAGCATTTT.

In this sample, this clone turned up a few times. This chain uses TRBV24-1 with TRBJ2-4, with 10 bases matching TRBD1. The CDR3 runs to 15 residues. The V gene's germline CDR1 is KGHDR and CDR2 SFDVKD. J lost 7 bases, V lost 3 bases, and 5 bases had no gene match. DNA of the CDR3: TGTGCCACCAGTGATCAATTGGACAGGGGGAACATTCAGTACTTC. Its protein is CATSDQLDRGNIQYF.

The rearrangement uses TRBV6-5 and TRBJ1-6; no clear D. V lost 2 bases, J lost 8 bases, and 13 bases lay in between. The CDR3 covers 15 residues. CDR1 and CDR2 (germline): MNHEY, SVGAGI. CDR3 sequence: CASSYTWGQDSPLHF. Written as DNA, the CDR3 is TGTGCCAGCAGTTACACGTGGGGTCAGGATTCACCCCTCCACTTT.

The CDR3 DNA sequence: TGTGCCAGCAGTTATGGTCTTTTGGGGAGCGCAGATACGCAGTATTTT. This encodes CASSYGLLGSADTQYF. This sequence joins TRBV6-5 and TRBJ2-3; weak D call: TRBD2 (5 bases). The length of the CDR3 is 16 residues. From germline, CDR1 is MNHEY and CDR2 SVGAGI. V was shortened by 3 bases and J by 4 bases, with 17 bases between the two germline ends.

This sequence joins TRBV9 and TRBJ2-1, with 7 bases that match TRBD2. V lost 0 bases and J lost 2; bases outside the gene matches: 5. Germline V lookup: CDR1 SGDLS, CDR2 YYNGEE. The CDR3 is 16 residues long. The CDR3 nucleotides read TGTGCCAGCAGCGTAGCTCGGGACTACACCTACAATGAGCAGTTCTTC. It codes for CASSVARDYTYNEQFF.

The chain uses TRBV7-3 and TRBJ2-1; 9 bases are shared with TRBD2. The CDR3 is made up of 18 amino acids. After removal of 0 bases from V and 8 bases from J, the junction contained 14 bases not matched to a gene. Germline V lookup: CDR1 SGHTA, CDR2 FQGTGA. CDR3 protein: CASSLTAVGGRASYEQFF. CDR3 nucleotide sequence: TGTGCCAGCAGCTTAACGGCCGTTGGCGGGAGGGCCTCGTATGAGCAGTTCTTC.

This chain joins TRBV19 and TRBJ1-1; no firm D call. This CDR3 is 13 amino acids long. CDR1 LNHDA and CDR2 SQIVND come from the germline V gene (reference sequence). Between the trimmed V and J ends, which lost 4 bases and 5 bases, there was a span of 11 bases. CDR3 sequence reads: CASSTGLTTEAFF. The CDR3 DNA follows: TGTGCCAGTAGTACTGGTTTGACTACTGAAGCTTTCTTT.

The genes are TRBV7-9 and TRBJ2-1; 9 bases fit TRBD2. This CDR3 contains 16 residues. The V and J ends lost 5 bases and 6 bases, in that order; junction bases with no gene match: 11. From germline, CDR1 is SEHNR and CDR2 FQNEAQ (reference sequence). The CDR3 DNA sequence: TGTGCCAGCAGCCCACTTGGGGCGGGAGGGGGCAATGAGCAGTTCTTC. Translation gives CASSPLGAGGGNEQFF.

V and J are TRBV3-1 (or the pseudogene TRBV3-2) and TRBJ2-3, with 9 bases identical to TRBD2. Germline assignment: CDR1 LGHDT and CDR2 YNNKEL (reference sequence). J gave up 3 bases and V 2 bases, and 15 bases lay outside the gene matches. CDR3 length: 19 residues. The CDR3 nucleotides read TGTGCCAGCAGCCAAACCCGGGGAAGGACTAGCGAGACTACAGATACGCAGTATTTT. As protein: CASSQTRGRTSETTDTQYF.

The J gene is TRBJ1-5, the V gene TRBV7-8; D is unclear. Germline CDR1 reads SGHVS; CDR2 reads FQNEAQ. Trimming removed 7 bases at V and 1 base at J, with 14 bases between. The CDR3 totals 15 residues. The CDR3 DNA reads TGTGCCAGCAATGCGGATCGAACGAGCAATCAGCCCCAGCATTTT. Encoded protein: CASNADRTSNQPQHF. The full variable domain, in which reference TRBV7-8 and TRBJ1-5 provide the parts outside the CDR3, is GAGVSQSPRYKVAKRGQDVALRCDPISGHVSLFWYQQALGQGPEFLTYFQNEAQLDKSGLPSDRFFAERPEGSVSTLKIQRTQQEDSAVYLCASNADRTSNQPQHFGDGTRLSIL.

The chain has TRBV18 and TRBJ1-1, with 8 bases lining up with TRBD1. Germline loops: CDR1 KGHSH, CDR2 LQKENI. The V segment lost 4 bases and the J segment 4 bases; nucleotides outside the gene matches: 5. The CDR3 is 14 amino acids. The CDR3 nucleotides are TGTGCCAGCTCACTGGGACAGGAGGGCACTGAAGCTTTCTTT. Protein product: CASSLGQEGTEAFF.

V gene TRBV6-2 or TRBV6-3 combines with J gene TRBJ2-7; a weak D match, TRBD1 (6 bases). CDR3 length: 15 amino acids. Germline lookup yields CDR1 MNHEY and CDR2 SVGEGT. Trimming removed 4 bases from V and 0 bases from J, with 13 bases in between. CDR3 DNA sequence: TGTGCCAGCAGTTTGCCCGGGACACTCTCCTACGAGCAGTACTTC. The encoded protein is CASSLPGTLSYEQYF.

The V gene is TRBV11-3, the J gene TRBJ2-1, with D possibly being TRBD1 or TRBD2 (5 bases each). Germline CDR1 and CDR2: SGHNT and YENEEA. Trimming pared 5 bases from V and 4 bases from J, leaving 12 bases between. CDR3 length: 14 amino acids. CDR3 loop: CASSTGTNYNEQFF. The CDR3 nucleotides read TGTGCCAGCAGCACCGGGACCAATTACAATGAGCAGTTCTTC.

The chain joins TRBV7-2 to TRBJ2-5, with D possibly matching TRBD2 (6 bases). Trimming removed 5 bases from V and 5 bases from J, with 12 bases in between. CDR1 and CDR2 from the germline V gene are SGHTA and FQGNSA. The CDR3 sequence is 13 residues long. The CDR3 coding sequence is TGTGCCAGCAGCCCGGGGGTGAGGGAGACCCAGTACTTC. Protein: CASSPGVRETQYF.

V and J are TRBV7-2 and TRBJ1-2; maybe TRBD1 (5 bases). CDR3 length: 14 amino acids. Trimming removed 6 bases from V and 3 bases from J, with 14 bases in between. Germline CDR1 and CDR2: SGHTA and FQGNSA. The CDR3 sequence is CASRPRGADYGYTF. CDR3 nucleotide sequence: TGTGCCAGCAGACCCCGAGGGGCGGACTATGGCTACACCTTC.

The V call is TRBV14, the J call TRBJ1-6; D unclear. V gave up 2 bases and J gave up 5 bases, with 4 bases separating them. The CDR3 loop spans 13 amino acids. Germline V gene data show CDR1 as SGHDN and CDR2 as FVKESK. Here the CDR3 DNA reads TGTGCCAGCAGCCAATCCAATAATTCACCCCTCCACTTT. Its protein is CASSQSNNSPLHF.